A selection of T cell receptor beta chains follows, all from one sample in a study of shared clonotypes between healthy human individuals. Clones were sequenced by immunoSEQ multiplex PCR, and TCRdb holds only the in-frame ones, with some missing. The profile shows roughly 1,800,000 clones, about 95% of them singletons. What was sequenced was naive CD8+ T cells sorted from blood. The receptor set was obtained from a man aged 18 to 29 in good health. The CDR3 runs from the conserved cysteine through the conserved F or W. Each record gives: J gene, D gene, clone size, V gene, CDR3 DNA, CDR3 protein. A D gene is named only where the DNA matches it firmly. Where a row states a size, it is once, few, many or the class of an expanded clone; other rows omit it.

TRBJ1-2,-,-,TRBV5-1,TGCGCCAGCAGCTTGGAATTCGGGGAACATGATTTCTATGGCTACACCTTC,CASSLEFGEHDFYGYTF
TRBJ2-1,TRBD2,once,TRBV11-2,TGTGCCAGCAGCTTCCAGGGACTAGAGGGTACTAATGAGCAGTTCTTC,CASSFQGLEGTNEQFF
TRBJ2-5,-,-,TRBV5-1,TGCGCCAGCAGCTTGCGTGGGGGACTCCAAGAGACCCAGTACTTC,CASSLRGGLQETQYF
TRBJ2-1,TRBD2,once,TRBV28,TGTGCCAGCAGTTTCCAGACTAGCGGGAGTGAGCAGTTCTTC,CASSFQTSGSEQFF
TRBJ1-1,-,-,TRBV5-4,TGTGCCAGCAGCCCTCGCGCAGTCGATCAAGCTTTCTTT,CASSPRAVDQAFF
TRBJ2-4,-,-,TRBV5-4,TGTGCCAGCAGCTTACAGGGAAACATTCAGTACTTC,CASSLQGNIQYF
TRBJ2-3,-,-,TRBV14,TGTGCCAGCAGCCAAGAAACGGTATCTTGGACAGATACGCAGTATTTT,CASSQETVSWTDTQYF
TRBJ2-1,TRBD2,-,TRBV5-6,TGTGCCAGCCGGGGGGGATCCTACAATGAGCAGTTCTTC,CASRGGSYNEQFF
TRBJ2-5,-,once,TRBV7-9,TGTGCCAGCAGCTCCAGGGGCGAGACCCAGTACTTC,CASSSRGETQYF
TRBJ1-5,-,-,TRBV5-8,TGTGCCAGCAGCTTCCGGACGGGGGAACATCAGCCCCAGCATTTT,CASSFRTGEHQPQHF
TRBJ2-7,TRBD2,-,TRBV5-1,TGCGCCAGCAGCGAGGGACTAGCGGGAGGGAACACCTACGAGCAGTACTTC,CASSEGLAGGNTYEQYF
TRBJ1-2,TRBD1,-,TRBV15,TGTGCCACCAGCAGATGGACAGGGGGGGACTATGGCTACACCTTC,CATSRWTGGDYGYTF
TRBJ2-5,TRBD1,-,TRBV12-5,TGTGCTAGTGGTTTGCAAACCGGGACAGGGGAAGAGACCCAGTACTTC,CASGLQTGTGEETQYF
TRBJ1-5,TRBD1,-,TRBV25-1,TGTGCCAGCAGAGCCAACAAAAGGACAGGGGGGAATCAGCCCCAGCATTTT,CASRANKRTGGNQPQHF
TRBJ1-2,TRBD1,-,TRBV6-1,TGTGCCAGCAGTGAAGTGACAGGGGGCAACTATGGCTACACCTTC,CASSEVTGGNYGYTF
TRBJ2-7,TRBD2,-,TRBV27,TGTGCCAGCAGTTTCAAGGCGGGAGGATACGAGCAGTACTTC,CASSFKAGGYEQYF
TRBJ2-1,TRBD2,-,TRBV10-2,TGCGCCAGCAGTGAGACTAGCGGGAGTGAGCAGTTCTTC,CASSETSGSEQFF
TRBJ2-1,TRBD1,-,TRBV9,TGTGCCAGCAGCGGACCCGGGACAGGGAACAATGAGCAGTTCTTC,CASSGPGTGNNEQFF
TRBJ2-2,-,-,TRBV13,TGTGCCAGCAGCCTCAGGAGCACGATATTCGCGAACACCGGGGAGCTGTTTTTT,CASSLRSTIFANTGELFF
TRBJ1-2,-,-,TRBV30,TGTGCCTGGAGTGTACTGGAGGGCGGGGATGGCTACACCTTC,CAWSVLEGGDGYTF
TRBJ1-5,-,-,TRBV28,TGTGCCAGCAGCCCGGGGTTGGGGGGTCAGCCCCAGCATTTT,CASSPGLGGQPQHF
TRBJ2-2,-,-,TRBV4-3,TGCGCCAGCAGCCACGTGGGGGCCGGGGAGCTGTTTTTT,CASSHVGAGELFF
TRBJ2-7,-,-,TRBV19,TGTGCCAGTAGTCCGCATGAGGGGTCGGAACCCTACGAGCAGTACTTC,CASSPHEGSEPYEQYF
TRBJ1-2,-,-,TRBV27,TGTGCCAGCAGTTTCTCTCCCGGGGCAGTCTCCTGGGGCTATGGCTACACCTTC,CASSFSPGAVSWGYGYTF